These T cell receptor beta chains were read from a single sample in a study of beta chain features in type 1 diabetes. Profiling relied on immunoSEQ multiplex PCR, and the TCRdb table lists in-frame clones only, not all of them. The sample contains about 450,000 clones, roughly an eighth of which appear only once. Sample: naive CD4+ T cells from blood. All receptors come from a woman aged 18-35 years in good health. The CDR3 runs from the conserved cysteine through the conserved F or W. A D gene is named only where the DNA matches it firmly. Where a row states a size, it is once, few, many or the class of an expanded clone; other rows omit it.

clone_size	cdr3_length	v_call	d_call	j_call	cdr3_nt	cdr3_aa
NA	16	TRBV27	TRBD1	TRBJ2-1	TGTGCCAGCAGTCCCCGTGCTCGGGACAGAGACAATGAGCAGTTCTTC	CASSPRARDRDNEQFF
NA	15	TRBV5-1	NA	TRBJ2-3	TGCGCCAGCAGCTTGTCCAGGGGTGGCACAGATACGCAGTATTTT	CASSLSRGGTDTQYF
few	17	TRBV7-2	NA	TRBJ1-2	TGTGCCAGCAGCTCGCGGGCCGAACAGGGACGGGGCTATGGCTACACCTTC	CASSSRAEQGRGYGYTF
few	13	TRBV5-1	TRBD1	TRBJ1-1	TGCGCCAGCAGCCTAGGACAGGGGGCTTTGGCTTTCTTT	CASSLGQGALAFF
few	15	TRBV30	TRBD2	TRBJ2-3	TGTGCCTGGATTCCGGGACTAGCGGGTACAGATACGCAGTATTTT	CAWIPGLAGTDTQYF
few	13	TRBV4-1	NA	TRBJ2-1	TGCGCCAGCAGCCAAGTACTGCAGGAAACGGAGTTCTTC	CASSQVLQETEFF
few	15	TRBV7-2	NA	TRBJ2-2	TGTGCCAGCAGCTTAGCCGGAAAGAACACCGGGGAGCTGTTTTTT	CASSLAGKNTGELFF
NA	13	TRBV4-1	NA	TRBJ1-5	TGCGCCAGCAGCCAAGATCCGGTGCAGCCCCAGCATTTT	CASSQDPVQPQHF
NA	14	TRBV5-1	TRBD2	TRBJ2-4	TGCGCCAGCAGCTTGACCCAGCGGGGAGACATTCAGTACTTC	CASSLTQRGDIQYF
NA	15	TRBV1	NA	TRBJ2-5	TGCACCAGCAGCCGGATTGAGCGGTTCCAAGAGACCCAGTACTTC	CTSSRIERFQETQYF
few	13	TRBV5-5	NA	TRBJ1-1	TGTGCCAGCAGCTTTAAAATGAACACTGAAGCTTTCTTT	CASSFKMNTEAFF
NA	18	TRBV13	NA	TRBJ1-1	TGTGCCATCAGCTTATCAATCGGGCAGAAGACCCGTTTCCTTCAAGCTTTCTTT	CAISLSIGQKTRFLQAFF
NA	16	TRBV4-2	TRBD2	TRBJ2-1	TGTGCCAGCAGCCAACGGACTAGCGGGTTGCAGGATGAGCAGTTCTTC	CASSQRTSGLQDEQFF
few	15	TRBV6-6	NA	TRBJ2-1	TGTGCCAGCAGTTATGTAGGGAGATCGGGGAATGAGCAGTTCTTC	CASSYVGRSGNEQFF